Following are 25 T cell receptor beta chains from one sample sequenced in a study of T cell responses to AZD1222 COVID-19 vaccine. Generated by immunoSEQ multiplex PCR, the TCRdb table keeps only in-frame clones and is missing some. The data show roughly 180,000 clones, about nine tenths seen once. The sample in question was peripheral blood, obtained 28 days after the second AZD1222 dose. The receptors originated from an adult who received the AZD1222 COVID-19 vaccine.

This chain connects TRBV5-3 to TRBJ2-7, with no clear D. TRBV5-3 is annotated as an ORF whose role is uncertain. The CDR3 extends over 13 amino acids. The ends were cut back, 3 bases at V and 2 bases at J, with 9 bases in the middle. The CDR3: CARSYGPTYEQYF. CDR3 sequence (DNA): TGTGCCAGAAGCTACGGGCCCACCTACGAGCAGTACTTC.

The rearrangement joins TRBV29-1 to TRBJ2-6, with TRBD2 identical over 8 bases. The CDR3 sequence is 15 residues long. Trimming took 6 bases from V and 1 from J; bases not matched to a gene: 5. Germline-derived CDR1 and CDR2 are SQVTM and ANQGSEA. The CDR3 DNA follows: TGCAGCGTCGACAGCGGGAGTTCTGGGGCCAACGTCCTGACTTTC. It translates to CSVDSGSSGANVLTF.

V is TRBV6-1 and J is TRBJ1-1; TRBD1 might be the D (5 bases). The CDR3 is 18 residues long. V shed 2 bases and J shed 5 bases, with 24 bases lying between them. The germline gives CDR1 MNHNS, CDR2 SASEGT. The CDR3 protein is CASSEHGGGHGSGTEAFF. The CDR3 DNA follows: TGTGCCAGCAGTGAACATGGGGGTGGACACGGATCGGGGACTGAAGCTTTCTTT.

CDR3 in amino acids: CASSATGATNEKLFF. DNA of the CDR3: TGTGCCAGCAGTGCCACAGGTGCAACTAATGAAAAACTGTTTTTT. The chain has TRBV25-1 and TRBJ1-4, with D possibly matching TRBD1 (5 bases). This CDR3 is built from 15 residues. Trimming removed 4 bases at V and 0 bases at J, with 9 bases between. Per the germline V gene, CDR1 is MGHDK and CDR2 is SYGVNS.

A few counts support this clone. This chain uses TRBV2 with TRBJ2-7, with 9 bases matching TRBD2. Trimming took 6 bases from V and 3 from J; bases not matched to a gene: 12. The CDR3 spans 16 residues. Germline V gene sequence: CDR1 SNHLY, CDR2 FYNNEI. For the CDR3, the DNA is TGTGCCAGCAGGGATCCCATAGCGGGAGAGGACTACGAGCAGTACTTC. This translates into CASRDPIAGEDYEQYF.

In this sample, this clone turned up once. Other DNA sequences in the sample encode the same CDR3. The chain uses TRBV19 and TRBJ1-1; D not resolved. Germline CDR1 reads LNHDA; CDR2 reads SQIVND (reference sequence). V was cut by 3 bases and J by 1 base, with 6 bases left in between. The CDR3 consists of 13 residues. Here the CDR3 reads CASSIRQNTEAFF. The CDR3 DNA follows: TGTGCCAGTAGTATTAGGCAGAACACTGAAGCTTTCTTT.

This rearrangement joins TRBV10-3 to TRBJ1-4; 9 bases agree with TRBD1. Trimming took 4 bases from V and 8 from J; bases not matched to a gene: 5. From germline, CDR1 is ENHRY and CDR2 SYGVKD. This CDR3 spans 14 amino acids. The DNA of the CDR3 is TGTGCCATCAGTGGGGACAGGGAGGCCGAAAAACTGTTTTTT. It is translated as CAISGDREAEKLFF.

The gene calls are TRBV28 and TRBJ2-7; 7 positions match TRBD2. Germline V gene lookup returns CDR1 MDHEN and CDR2 SYDVKM. The CDR3 covers 15 residues. The trim removed 3 bases at V and 4 bases at J, leaving 9 bases unmatched. CDR3 sequence: CASSFLREGAYEQYF. CDR3 DNA: TGTGCCAGCAGTTTTCTGAGGGAGGGCGCGTACGAGCAGTACTTC.

The CDR3 DNA reads as TGCGCCAGCAGCCAAGATACAGGAATCTATGGCTACACCTTC. It is translated as CASSQDTGIYGYTF. The genes are TRBV4-3 and TRBJ1-2; maybe TRBD1 (5 bases). Per the germline V gene, CDR1 is LGHNA and CDR2 is YSLEER. V was pared by 0 bases and J by 4 bases, with 9 bases between. The CDR3 totals 14 residues.

The rearrangement joins TRBV6-1 to TRBJ1-6; the match to TRBD1 covers 9 bases. The germline gives CDR1 MNHNS, CDR2 SASEGT. J lost 7 bases, V lost 3 bases, and 10 bases had no gene match. The CDR3 is 17 residues long. The CDR3 coding sequence is TGTGCCAGCAGTGAGCCCGGGACAGGGTCTTACAATTCACCCCTCCACTTT. This codes for CASSEPGTGSYNSPLHF.

The V gene is TRBV2, the J gene TRBJ2-1; 8 bases match TRBD1. The V gene end was trimmed by 8 bases and the J gene end by 3 bases; junction bases not matched to a gene: 6. Germline values: CDR1 SNHLY, CDR2 FYNNEI. This CDR3 is built from 14 residues. The CDR3 DNA reads as TGTGCCAGCCGGACAGGGTTGAACTACAATGAGCAGTTCTTC. It is translated as CASRTGLNYNEQFF.

The rearrangement uses TRBV7-7 and TRBJ2-1; D possibly uses TRBD1 or TRBD2 (5 bases each). CDR1 and CDR2 from the germline V gene are SSHAT and FNYEAQ (reference sequence). The CDR3 extends over 15 amino acids. V shed 1 base and J shed 0 bases, with 7 bases lying between them. In DNA, the CDR3 is TGTGCCAGCAGCTTAGGGGGGTTCTCCTACAATGAGCAGTTCTTC. Amino acid sequence: CASSLGGFSYNEQFF.

The chain recombines TRBV6-5 with TRBJ1-1; weak D call: TRBD1 (5 bases). V dropped 7 bases and J dropped 5 bases, with 11 bases sitting between them. The CDR3 has 12 amino acids. Per the germline V gene, CDR1 is MNHEY and CDR2 is SVGAGI. CDR3: CASNAGGTEAFF. As DNA, the CDR3 is TGTGCCAGCAATGCGGGGGGGACTGAAGCTTTCTTT.

The chain combines TRBV12-3 or TRBV12-4 with TRBJ1-5; D unresolved. The V end lost 5 bases, the J end lost 7 bases, and 12 bases lay between the germline ends. There are 13 residues in the CDR3. DNA of the CDR3: TGTGCCAGCAGTAGGAAGGGTGGCCAGCCCCAGCATTTT. Translation gives CASSRKGGQPQHF.

The chain combines TRBV5-4 with TRBJ2-7, with TRBD2 identical over 8 bases. The CDR3 contains 14 residues. From germline, CDR1 is SGHNT and CDR2 YYREEE (reference sequence). Trimming took 4 bases from V and 3 from J; bases not matched to a gene: 6. In nucleotides, the CDR3 is TGTGCCAGCAGCCACGGGACTAGTGGCTACGAGCAGTACTTC. Residues: CASSHGTSGYEQYF.

The rearrangement uses TRBV29-1 and TRBJ2-7, with 7 bases lining up with TRBD1. V shed 6 bases, J shed 0 bases, and the junction held 11 bases outside the gene matches. Germline CDR1 and CDR2: SQVTM and ANQGSEA. The CDR3 is 15 residues long. The CDR3 loop reads CSVQPGQRSSYEQYF. The CDR3 DNA is TGCAGCGTCCAACCGGGACAGAGGAGCTCCTACGAGCAGTACTTC.

V is TRBV11-2 and J is TRBJ2-1; 10 nucleotides align to TRBD2. The CDR3 has 16 amino acids. CDR1 and CDR2 (germline): SGHAT, FQNNGV. J was trimmed by 1 base and V by 4 bases; bases with no gene match: 4. DNA for the CDR3: TGTGCCAGCAGCTCGCTGACTAGCGGGTCCTACAATGAGCAGTTCTTC. The encoded protein is CASSSLTSGSYNEQFF.

The chain links TRBV15 to TRBJ1-2; 10 bases agree with TRBD1. Germline CDR1 and CDR2: LNHNV and YYDKDF (reference sequence). V lost 0 bases to trimming and J lost 8 bases; unmatched junction nucleotides: 6. There are 15 residues in the CDR3. The CDR3 loop reads CATSRDLGTGDGYTF. DNA for the CDR3: TGTGCCACCAGCAGAGATCTGGGGACAGGGGACGGCTACACCTTC.

This chain joins TRBV7-2 and TRBJ2-7; the match to TRBD1 covers 9 bases. J gave up 0 bases and V 4 bases, and 4 bases lay outside the gene matches. Germline V gene data show CDR1 as SGHTA and CDR2 as FQGNSA. The CDR3 contains 15 residues. CDR3 sequence reads: CASSWGQGSSYEQYF. CDR3 nucleotides: TGTGCCAGCAGCTGGGGACAGGGAAGCTCCTACGAGCAGTACTTC.

V usage is TRBV5-1 and J usage is TRBJ1-1; possible D gene TRBD1, 5 bases. CDR3 size: 15 residues. Trimming left V 0 bases short and J 0 bases short, with 9 bases between. Germline V lookup: CDR1 SGHRS, CDR2 YFSETQ. CDR3 sequence (DNA): TGCGCCAGCAGCTTGGTGGGGGAACTGAACACTGAAGCTTTCTTT. Its translation is CASSLVGELNTEAFF.

The gene calls are TRBV5-4 and TRBJ2-3, with TRBD2 matching over 7 bases. CDR1 and CDR2 (germline): SGHNT, YYREEE (reference sequence). V shed 3 bases and J 0 bases; nucleotides not matched to a gene: 7. The CDR3 runs to 16 residues. The CDR3, as DNA: TGTGCCAGCAGCTGGGGAACGGGGGGTAGCACAGATACGCAGTATTTT. It encodes CASSWGTGGSTDTQYF.

V is TRBV19 and J is TRBJ1-5; TRBD1 aligns across 7 bases. The germline V gene has CDR1 LNHDA and CDR2 SQIVND (reference sequence). The CDR3 runs to 14 residues. The ends lost 4 bases at V and 3 bases at J; junction bases unmatched: 3. CDR3 sequence: CASSTDRVNQPQHF. As DNA, the CDR3 is TGTGCCAGTAGTACTGACAGGGTCAATCAGCCCCAGCATTTT.

As regards this clone: Distinct nucleotide sequences in the sample also encode this CDR3. The V and J genes are TRBV7-2 and TRBJ2-7; 8 bases are shared with TRBD1. The V gene end was trimmed by 6 bases and the J gene end by 3 bases; junction bases not matched to a gene: 10. This CDR3 is 15 amino acids long. CDR1 is SGHTA and CDR2 is FQGNSA in the germline V gene. CDR3 sequence (DNA): TGTGCCAGCAGTCTCGACAGGGGAGGCTTCTACGAGCAGTACTTC. It codes for CASSLDRGGFYEQYF.

In nucleotides, the CDR3 is TGTGCCAGCAGTCCGGGACTCTCCTACGAGCAGTACTTC. Its protein is CASSPGLSYEQYF. The J gene is TRBJ2-7, the V gene TRBV27; D may be TRBD2 (6 bases). The CDR3 is 13 amino acids. CDR1 is MNHEY and CDR2 is SMNVEV in the germline V gene (reference sequence). V was shortened by 5 bases and J by 0 bases, with 8 bases between the two germline ends.

The chain joins TRBV18 to TRBJ1-3, with 9 bases lining up with TRBD1. The germline CDR1 and CDR2 sequences are KGHSH and LQKENI. The CDR3 spans 16 residues. The ends lost 3 bases at V and 10 bases at J; junction bases unmatched: 13. The CDR3 bases are TGTGCCAGCTCACCGGCCGGGACAGGGAAGGAAGAGACCATATATTTT. Translating gives CASSPAGTGKEETIYF.